This T cell receptor beta chain is from a study of blood T cell repertoires in COVID-19. Study context: COVID-19 samples collected from the United States, Italy and Spain covered acute and convalescent phases. PBMCs, B-cell-depleted T cells, or T cells provided the cDNA or gDNA that made up the material.

Trimming stripped 4 bases from V and 3 bases from J, with 16 bases between. Germline CDR1 and CDR2: SGHDT and YYEEEE. CDR3 size: 15 residues. In the authors' methods: Reference gene primer amplification in the assay estimated nucleated cell counts. Measured with immunoSEQ multiplex PCR; TCRdb has only the in-frame clones, and not every one. V and J calls and clone size are given by that table; D and trimming were obtained from the DNA. There are about 90,000 clones in the sample; 80% occur only once, and about 9.3% lies in the top ten. This clonotype was sampled from a woman in her sixties or seventies with acute or convalescent COVID-19. The sample consisted of peripheral blood. This rearrangement joins TRBV5-6 to TRBJ1-2, with D possibly being TRBD1 (5 bases). CDR3 loop: CASSPIGAAHYGYTF. The DNA for the CDR3 is TGTGCCAGCAGCCCCATAGGGGCGGCTCACTATGGCTACACCTTC.